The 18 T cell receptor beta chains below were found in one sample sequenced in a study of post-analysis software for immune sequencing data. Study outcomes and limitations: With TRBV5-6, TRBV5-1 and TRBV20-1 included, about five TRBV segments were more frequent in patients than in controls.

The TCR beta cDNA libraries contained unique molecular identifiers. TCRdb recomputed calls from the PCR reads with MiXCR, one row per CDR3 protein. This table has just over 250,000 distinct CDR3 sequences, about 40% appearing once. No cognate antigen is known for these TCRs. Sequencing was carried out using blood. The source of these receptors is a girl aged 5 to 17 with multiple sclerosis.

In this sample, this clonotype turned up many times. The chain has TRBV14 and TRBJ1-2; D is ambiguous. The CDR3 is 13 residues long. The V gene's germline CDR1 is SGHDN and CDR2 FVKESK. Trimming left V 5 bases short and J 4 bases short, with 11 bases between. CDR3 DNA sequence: TGTGCCAGCAGCTTACGACCCAGCTATGGCTACACCTTC. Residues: CASSLRPSYGYTF. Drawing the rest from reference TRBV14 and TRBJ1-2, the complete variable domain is EAGVTQFPSHSVIEKGQTVTLRCDPISGHDNLYWYRRVMGKEIKFLLHFVKESKQDESGMPNNRFLAERTGGTYSTLKVQPAELEDSGVYFCASSLRPSYGYTFGSGTRLTVV.

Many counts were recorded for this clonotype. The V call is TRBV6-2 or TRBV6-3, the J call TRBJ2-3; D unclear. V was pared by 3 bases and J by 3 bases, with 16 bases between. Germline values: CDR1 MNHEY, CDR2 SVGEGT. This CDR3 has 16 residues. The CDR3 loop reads CASSYGLVLQTDTQYF. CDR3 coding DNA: TGTGCCAGCAGTTATGGCTTGGTCTTACAGACAGATACGCAGTATTTT.

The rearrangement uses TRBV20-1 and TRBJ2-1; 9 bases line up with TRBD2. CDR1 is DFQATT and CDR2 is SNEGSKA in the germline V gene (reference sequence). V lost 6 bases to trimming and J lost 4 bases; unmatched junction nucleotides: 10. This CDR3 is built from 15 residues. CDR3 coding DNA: TGCAGTGCACCGAGAAAGACTAGCGGATACAATGAGCAGTTCTTC. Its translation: CSAPRKTSGYNEQFF.

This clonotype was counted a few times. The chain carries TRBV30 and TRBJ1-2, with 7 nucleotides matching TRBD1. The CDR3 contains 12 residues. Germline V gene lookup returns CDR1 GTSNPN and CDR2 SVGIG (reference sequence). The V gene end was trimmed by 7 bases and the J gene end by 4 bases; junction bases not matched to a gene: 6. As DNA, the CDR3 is TGTGCCTCCGCGACAGGGAGCTATGGCTACACCTTC. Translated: CASATGSYGYTF.

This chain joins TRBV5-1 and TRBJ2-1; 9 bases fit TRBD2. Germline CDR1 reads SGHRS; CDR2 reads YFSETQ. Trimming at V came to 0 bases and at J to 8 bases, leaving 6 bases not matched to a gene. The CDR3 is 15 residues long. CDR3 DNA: TGCGCCAGCAGCTTGGCTGCGGGAGGGCGGCATGAGCAGTTCTTC. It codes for CASSLAAGGRHEQFF. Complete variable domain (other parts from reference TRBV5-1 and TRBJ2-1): KAGVTQTPRYLIKTRGQQVTLSCSPISGHRSVSWYQQTPGQGLQFLFEYFSETQRNKGNFPGRFSGRQFSNSRSEMNVSTLELGDSALYLCASSLAAGGRHEQFFGPGTRLTVL.

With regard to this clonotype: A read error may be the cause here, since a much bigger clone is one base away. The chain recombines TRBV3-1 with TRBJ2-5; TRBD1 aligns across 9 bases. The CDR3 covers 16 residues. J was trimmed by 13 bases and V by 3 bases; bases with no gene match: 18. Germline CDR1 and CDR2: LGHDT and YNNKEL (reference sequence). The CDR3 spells CASSQGGQGHFDERYF. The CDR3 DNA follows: TGTGCCAGCAGCCAGGGGGGACAGGGTCACTTCGACGAGCGGTACTTC.

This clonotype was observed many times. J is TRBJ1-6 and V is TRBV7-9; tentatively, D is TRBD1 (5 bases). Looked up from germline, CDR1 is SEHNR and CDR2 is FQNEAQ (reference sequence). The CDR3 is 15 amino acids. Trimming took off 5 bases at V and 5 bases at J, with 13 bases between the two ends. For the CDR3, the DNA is TGTGCCAGCAGCCCAGCAGGGACCGATAATTCACCCCTCCACTTT. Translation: CASSPAGTDNSPLHF.

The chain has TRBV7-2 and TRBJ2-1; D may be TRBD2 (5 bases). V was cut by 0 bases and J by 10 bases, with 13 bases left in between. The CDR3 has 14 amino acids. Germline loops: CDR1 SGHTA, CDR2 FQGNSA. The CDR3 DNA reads TGTGCCAGCAGCTTAGCGAGGGAAACCTACGAGCAGTTCTTC. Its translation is CASSLARETYEQFF.

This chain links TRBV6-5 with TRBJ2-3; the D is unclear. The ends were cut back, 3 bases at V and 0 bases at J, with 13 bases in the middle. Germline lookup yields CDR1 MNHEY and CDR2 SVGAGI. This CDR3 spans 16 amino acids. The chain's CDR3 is CASSYLTDPSTDTQYF. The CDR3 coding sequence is TGTGCCAGCAGTTATCTAACGGACCCTAGCACAGATACGCAGTATTTT.

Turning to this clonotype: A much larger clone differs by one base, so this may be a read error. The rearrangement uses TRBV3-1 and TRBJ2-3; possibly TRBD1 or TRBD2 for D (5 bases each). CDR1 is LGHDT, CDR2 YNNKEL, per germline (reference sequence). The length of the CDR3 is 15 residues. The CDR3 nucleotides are TGTGCCGGCAGCTTCCGGGGCAGCCACACAGATACGCAGTATTTT. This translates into CAGSFRGSHTDTQYF.

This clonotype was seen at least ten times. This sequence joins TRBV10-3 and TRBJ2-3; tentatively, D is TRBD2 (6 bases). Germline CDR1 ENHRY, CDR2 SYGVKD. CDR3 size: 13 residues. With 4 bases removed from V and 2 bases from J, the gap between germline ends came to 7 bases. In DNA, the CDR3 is TGTGCCATCAGTGCGGGAGCCACAGATACGCAGTATTTT. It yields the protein CAISAGATDTQYF.

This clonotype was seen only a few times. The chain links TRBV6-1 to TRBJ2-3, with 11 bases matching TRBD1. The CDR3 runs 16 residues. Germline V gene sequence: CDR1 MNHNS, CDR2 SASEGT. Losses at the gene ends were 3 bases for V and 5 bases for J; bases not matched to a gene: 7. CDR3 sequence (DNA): TGTGCCAGCAGTGACGACGGACAGGGGGCGAGAGATACGCAGTATTTT. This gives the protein CASSDDGQGARDTQYF.

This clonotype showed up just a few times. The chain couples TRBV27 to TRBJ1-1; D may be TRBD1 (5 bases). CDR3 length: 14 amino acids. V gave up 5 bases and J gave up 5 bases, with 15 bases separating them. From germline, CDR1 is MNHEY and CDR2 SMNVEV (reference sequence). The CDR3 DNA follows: TGTGCCAGCAGTAGCACGGGGGTCCGTACTGAAGCTTTCTTT. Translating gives CASSSTGVRTEAFF.

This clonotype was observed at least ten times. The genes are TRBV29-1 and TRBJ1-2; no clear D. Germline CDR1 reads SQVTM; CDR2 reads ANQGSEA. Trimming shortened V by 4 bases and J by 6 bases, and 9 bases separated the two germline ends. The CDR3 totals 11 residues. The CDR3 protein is CSVGGVHGYTF. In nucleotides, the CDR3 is TGCAGCGTTGGTGGGGTCCATGGCTACACCTTC.

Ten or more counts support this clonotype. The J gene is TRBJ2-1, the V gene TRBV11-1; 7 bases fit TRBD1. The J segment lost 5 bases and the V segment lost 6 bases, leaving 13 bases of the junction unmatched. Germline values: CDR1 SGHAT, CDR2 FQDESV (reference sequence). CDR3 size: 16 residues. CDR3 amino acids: CASSRRTRGLNNEQFF. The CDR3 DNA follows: TGTGCCAGCAGTCGAAGGACGAGGGGGCTTAACAATGAGCAGTTCTTC.

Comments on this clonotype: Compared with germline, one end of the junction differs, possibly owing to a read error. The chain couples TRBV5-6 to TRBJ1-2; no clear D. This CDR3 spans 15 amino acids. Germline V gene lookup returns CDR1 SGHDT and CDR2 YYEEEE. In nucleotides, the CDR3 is TGTGCCGGCAGCACCCCGGGAAGAACTAACTATGGCTACACCTTC. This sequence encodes CAGSTPGRTNYGYTF.

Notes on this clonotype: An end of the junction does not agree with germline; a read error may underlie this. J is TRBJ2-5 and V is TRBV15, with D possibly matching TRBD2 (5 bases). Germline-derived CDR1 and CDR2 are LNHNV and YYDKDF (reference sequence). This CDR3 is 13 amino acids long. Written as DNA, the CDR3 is TGTGCTACCAGCAGCGGATTGGTAGAGACCCGGTACTTC. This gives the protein CATSSGLVETRYF.

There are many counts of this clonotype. CDR3 sequence reads: CSARTYGSNEQFF. For the CDR3, the DNA is TGCAGTGCCCGGACTTACGGTTCCAATGAGCAGTTCTTC. The chain employs TRBV20-1 and TRBJ2-1; tentative D call: TRBD2 (5 bases). The V gene's germline CDR1 is DFQATT and CDR2 SNEGSKA (reference sequence). Trimming stripped 6 bases from V and 6 bases from J, with 15 bases between. CDR3 length: 13 amino acids.